This T cell receptor (beta chain) was identified in a study of metastatic and nonmetastatic thyroid tumors. The sample holds many counts of this clone. From the PCR reads, TCRdb re-called clones with MiXCR. The data contain tens of thousands of clones, about 13% of them singletons. All patients were treatment-naive before thyroid surgery. V lost 8 bases to trimming and J lost 7 bases; unmatched junction nucleotides: 12. Germline V gene lookup returns CDR1 MNHNS and CDR2 SASEGT. The CDR3 is 16 residues long. The sequenced sample consisted of blood. The J gene is TRBJ1-5, the V gene TRBV6-1; 12 bases match TRBD1. The source is a female donor with papillary thyroid cancer or a benign thyroid nodule (not recorded which). Some clones in this sample may be carry-over from other donors' samples. CDR3 coding DNA: TGTGCCAGCGAGTCCCGGGACAGGGGGCTGGGGCAGCCCCAGCATTTT. This sequence encodes CASESRDRGLGQPQHF.